A single sample is the source of the 17 T cell receptor beta chains below, sequenced in a study of regulatory T cells in long-lasting Graves disease. Time point: newly diagnosed GD, antithyroid drugs for less than 3 months. Scientists built the TCR library using RNA that was extracted from PBMCs. Combining iRepertoire HTBI primers with Arm-PCR of CDR3 regions, the authors built TCR beta libraries. TCRdb redid the calling of the multiplex PCR reads with MiXCR, one entry per CDR3 protein. The profile shows 240,000 or so distinct CDR3 sequences, 20% of them singletons. The sample here was peripheral blood mononuclear cells (PBMCs), taken at new diagnosis, from a patient treated with antithyroid drugs. These receptors originate from a female donor with Graves disease.

This clonotype has just a few counts. A much more abundant neighbour one base away suggests this may be a read error. The chain employs TRBV2 and TRBJ1-1, with 7 positions matching TRBD1. The germline V gene encodes CDR1 SNHLY and CDR2 FYNNEI. CDR3 length equals 13 residues. The CDR3 region is CAGRGTRATEAFF. CDR3 DNA: TGTGCCGGCAGGGGGACCAGGGCCACTGAAGCTTTCTTT.

Many counts were recorded for this clonotype. The rearrangement joins TRBV2 to TRBJ1-2, with D hard to call. Trimming pared 3 bases from V and 1 base from J, leaving 6 bases between. The CDR3 consists of 13 residues. Germline V gene lookup returns CDR1 SNHLY and CDR2 FYNNEI. CDR3 DNA: TGTGCCAGCAGTGAGGAGATTAACTATGGCTACACCTTC. Amino acids: CASSEEINYGYTF.

The sample holds many counts of this clonotype. The chain combines TRBV6-1 with TRBJ2-7; 10 bases align to TRBD2. CDR3 size: 15 residues. Germline V CDR1 and CDR2: MNHNS, SASEGT. The junction had 4 bases not matched to a gene; V was cut back by 5 bases and J by 0 bases. The CDR3 sequence is CASSPTSGSSYEQYF. Here the CDR3 DNA reads TGTGCCAGCAGTCCGACTAGCGGGTCCTCCTACGAGCAGTACTTC.

This clonotype was picked up many times. The V gene is TRBV28, the J gene TRBJ1-5, with D possibly being TRBD1 (5 bases). The germline V gene has CDR1 MDHEN and CDR2 SYDVKM. Trimming took 6 bases from V and 2 from J, leaving 11 bases between them. This CDR3 region has 14 residues. The CDR3 DNA sequence: TGTGCCAGCAGGGGGAGAGGGGGCAATCAGCCCCAGCATTTT. This encodes CASRGRGGNQPQHF. Full variable domain (remainder filled in from reference TRBV28 and TRBJ1-5): DVKVTQSSRYLVKRTGEKVFLECVQDMDHENMFWYRQDPGLGLRLIYFSYDVKMKEKGDIPEGYSVSREKKERFSLILESASTNQTSMYLCASRGRGGNQPQHFGDGTRLSIL.

This clonotype was seen only a few times. V usage is TRBV3-1 and J usage is TRBJ2-7, with 8 bases fitting TRBD2. With V trimmed by 4 bases and J by 6 bases, 14 bases remained unmatched. The CDR3 length is 16 residues. Per the germline V gene, CDR1 is LGHDT and CDR2 is YNNKEL (reference sequence). The CDR3 reads CASSPSGGAGKGEQYF. The CDR3 region has the DNA TGTGCCAGCAGCCCTTCGGGGGGGGCAGGGAAGGGCGAGCAGTACTTC.

This clonotype was seen at least ten times. The CDR3 coding sequence is TGTGCCAGCAGTTTACCGCGGGGTATCAACACTGAAGCTTTCTTT. Translating gives CASSLPRGINTEAFF. The chain has TRBV28 and TRBJ1-1; D remains ambiguous. This CDR3 is built from 15 residues. Trimming removed 2 bases from V and 2 bases from J, with 12 bases in between. Germline CDR1 and CDR2: MDHEN and SYDVKM. The variable domain in full, with the rest retrieved from reference TRBV28 and TRBJ1-1, is DVKVTQSSRYLVKRTGEKVFLECVQDMDHENMFWYRQDPGLGLRLIYFSYDVKMKEKGDIPEGYSVSREKKERFSLILESASTNQTSMYLCASSLPRGINTEAFFGQGTRLTVV.

The chain links TRBV29-1 to TRBJ1-2, with 8 positions matching TRBD1. This CDR3 contains 14 residues. V lost 3 bases and J lost 5; bases outside the gene matches: 8. From germline, CDR1 is SQVTM and CDR2 ANQGSEA. In DNA, the CDR3 is TGCAGCGTTGACAGGACAGGGTCAAGTTATGGCTACACCTTC. It codes for CSVDRTGSSYGYTF.

This clonotype was observed a few times. This chain links TRBV5-6 with TRBJ1-4; D unresolved. V lost 0 bases and J 3 bases, leaving 9 bases between the germline ends. Germline loops: CDR1 SGHDT, CDR2 YYEEEE. This CDR3 contains 15 residues. The CDR3 DNA follows: TGTGCCAGCAGCTTGGGGCTACAGTCTAATGAAAAACTGTTTTTT. Translation gives CASSLGLQSNEKLFF.

This clonotype was counted a few times. DNA of the CDR3: TGTGCCAGCAGAAGACAGGGTTCTAATGAAAAACTGTTTTTT. As protein: CASRRQGSNEKLFF. The genes are TRBV28 and TRBJ1-4; the match to TRBD1 covers 7 bases. Germline CDR1 MDHEN, CDR2 SYDVKM. The V and J ends lost 6 bases and 3 bases, in that order; junction bases with no gene match: 4. The CDR3 has 14 residues.

This clonotype was seen at least ten times. The chain has TRBV3-1 and TRBJ2-3; unclear D gene. Germline CDR1 and CDR2: LGHDT and YNNKEL (reference sequence). Trimming left V 4 bases short and J 4 bases short, with 12 bases between. This CDR3 is built from 14 residues. In nucleotides, the CDR3 is TGTGCCAGCAGCCCCCGAGAGAGCGCAGATACGCAGTATTTT. Its protein product is CASSPRESADTQYF.

Comments on this clonotype: This likely came from a read error, as a far larger clone is one base away. The chain couples TRBV6-2 or TRBV6-3 to TRBJ2-7; D is unclear. Per the germline V gene, CDR1 is MNHEY and CDR2 is SVGEGT. The CDR3 is 14 amino acids. The CDR3 DNA reads as TGTGCCATCAGTACAGCAGACCGTGGCTACGAGCAGTACTTC. Translated: CAISTADRGYEQYF.

The V gene is TRBV2, the J gene TRBJ2-1; D call uncertain. Trimming shortened V by 4 bases and J by 5 bases, and 9 bases separated the two germline ends. This CDR3 contains 13 residues. Germline assignment: CDR1 SNHLY and CDR2 FYNNEI. CDR3 in amino acids: CASSGDGDNEQFF. The CDR3 region has the DNA TGTGCCAGCAGTGGAGATGGGGACAATGAGCAGTTCTTC.

The J gene is TRBJ2-2, the V gene TRBV20-1; 11 bases map to TRBD1. CDR1 and CDR2 (germline): DFQATT, SNEGSKA (reference sequence). J gave up 6 bases and V 3 bases, and 6 bases lay outside the gene matches. The CDR3 has 15 amino acids. The CDR3 DNA sequence: TGCAGTGCTAGCGACGGGACAGGGGGGTCCGGGGAGCTGTTTTTT. It is translated as CSASDGTGGSGELFF.

This clonotype appeared many times. The chain joins TRBV28 to TRBJ2-2, with D possibly being TRBD2 (5 bases). The CDR3 runs to 13 residues. Trimming pared 10 bases from V and 5 bases from J, leaving 14 bases between. Germline V gene lookup returns CDR1 MDHEN and CDR2 SYDVKM. CDR3 residues: CATKRVNTGELFF. The DNA of the CDR3 is TGTGCCACCAAGAGGGTAAATACCGGGGAGCTGTTTTTT.

This clonotype has a count of ten or more. V and J are TRBV7-2 and TRBJ2-2, with TRBD2 identical over 8 bases. The CDR3 extends over 16 amino acids. CDR1 is SGHTA and CDR2 is FQGNSA in the germline V gene. J lost 5 bases, V lost 4 bases, and 9 bases had no gene match. The CDR3 DNA reads TGTGCCAGCAGCTCGGTCGTGCAGCGGGAGACCGGGGAGCTGTTTTTT. Translated, it gives CASSSVVQRETGELFF.

The rearrangement joins TRBV9 to TRBJ2-7, with 7 nucleotides matching TRBD2. J lost 7 bases, V lost 3 bases, and 1 base had no gene match. From germline, CDR1 is SGDLS and CDR2 YYNGEE. This CDR3 has 11 residues. The CDR3 bases are TGTGCCAGCAGCGCCGGGAGGGAGCAGTACTTC. It is translated as CASSAGREQYF. The full variable domain, rest sourced from reference TRBV9 and TRBJ2-7, is DSGVTQTPKHLITATGQRVTLRCSPRSGDLSVYWYQQSLDQGLQFLIQYYNGEERAKGNILERFSAQQFPDLHSELNLSSLELGDSALYFCASSAGREQYFGPGTRLTVT.

This clonotype came up many times. The chain links TRBV7-2 to TRBJ2-7, with a tentative D call TRBD2 (5 bases). There are 15 residues in the CDR3. Germline lookup yields CDR1 SGHTA and CDR2 FQGNSA. Deletions cut 5 bases from V and 2 bases from J, with 16 bases between. CDR3 bases: TGTGCCAGCAGCCTACGTAGCGAGAAACCCTACGAGCAGTACTTC. This translates into CASSLRSEKPYEQYF.